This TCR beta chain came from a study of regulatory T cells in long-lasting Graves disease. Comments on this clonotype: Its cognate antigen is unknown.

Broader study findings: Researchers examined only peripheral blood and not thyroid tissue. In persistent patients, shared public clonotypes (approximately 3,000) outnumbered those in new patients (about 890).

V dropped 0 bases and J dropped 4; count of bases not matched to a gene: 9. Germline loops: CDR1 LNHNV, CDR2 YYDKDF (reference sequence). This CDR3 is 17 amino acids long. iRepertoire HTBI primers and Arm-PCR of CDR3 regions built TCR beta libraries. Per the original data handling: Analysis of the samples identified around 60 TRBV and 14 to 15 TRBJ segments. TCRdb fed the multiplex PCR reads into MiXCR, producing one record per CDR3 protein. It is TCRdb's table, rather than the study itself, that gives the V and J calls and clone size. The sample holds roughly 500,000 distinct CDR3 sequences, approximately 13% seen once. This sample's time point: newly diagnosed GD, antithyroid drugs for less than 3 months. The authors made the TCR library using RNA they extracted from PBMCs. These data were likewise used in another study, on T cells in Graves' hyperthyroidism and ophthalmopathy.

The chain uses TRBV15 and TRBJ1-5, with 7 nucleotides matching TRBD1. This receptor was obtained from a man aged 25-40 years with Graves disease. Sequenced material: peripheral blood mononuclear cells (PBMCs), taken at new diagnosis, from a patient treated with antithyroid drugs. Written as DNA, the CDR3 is TGTGCCACCAGCAGAGATCCCGGGACAGTGCGAAATCAGCCCCAGCATTTT. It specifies CATSRDPGTVRNQPQHF.